The present entry profiles one T cell receptor (beta chain) with its context. Germline V lookup: CDR1 SGDLS, CDR2 YYNGEE. Trimming took 4 bases from V and 6 from J; bases not matched to a gene: 8. The CDR3 is made up of 15 amino acids. The data were produced by immunoSEQ multiplex PCR, yet TCRdb's version contains in-frame clones alone and is incomplete. The repertoire has about 110,000 clones, around 92% of them found once; the top ten carry less than 0.85%. This sample was included in a study of T cell changes during pregnancy in multiple sclerosis. This TCR was recovered from a female donor in good health, enrolled as a control in a pregnancy study. The chain links TRBV9 to TRBJ1-3; 9 bases align to TRBD1. Sequences were derived from peripheral blood, sampled in the third trimester of pregnancy. CDR3 protein: CASSRKTGGENTIYF. The DNA for the CDR3 is TGTGCCAGCAGCCGAAAGACAGGGGGTGAAAACACCATATATTTT.